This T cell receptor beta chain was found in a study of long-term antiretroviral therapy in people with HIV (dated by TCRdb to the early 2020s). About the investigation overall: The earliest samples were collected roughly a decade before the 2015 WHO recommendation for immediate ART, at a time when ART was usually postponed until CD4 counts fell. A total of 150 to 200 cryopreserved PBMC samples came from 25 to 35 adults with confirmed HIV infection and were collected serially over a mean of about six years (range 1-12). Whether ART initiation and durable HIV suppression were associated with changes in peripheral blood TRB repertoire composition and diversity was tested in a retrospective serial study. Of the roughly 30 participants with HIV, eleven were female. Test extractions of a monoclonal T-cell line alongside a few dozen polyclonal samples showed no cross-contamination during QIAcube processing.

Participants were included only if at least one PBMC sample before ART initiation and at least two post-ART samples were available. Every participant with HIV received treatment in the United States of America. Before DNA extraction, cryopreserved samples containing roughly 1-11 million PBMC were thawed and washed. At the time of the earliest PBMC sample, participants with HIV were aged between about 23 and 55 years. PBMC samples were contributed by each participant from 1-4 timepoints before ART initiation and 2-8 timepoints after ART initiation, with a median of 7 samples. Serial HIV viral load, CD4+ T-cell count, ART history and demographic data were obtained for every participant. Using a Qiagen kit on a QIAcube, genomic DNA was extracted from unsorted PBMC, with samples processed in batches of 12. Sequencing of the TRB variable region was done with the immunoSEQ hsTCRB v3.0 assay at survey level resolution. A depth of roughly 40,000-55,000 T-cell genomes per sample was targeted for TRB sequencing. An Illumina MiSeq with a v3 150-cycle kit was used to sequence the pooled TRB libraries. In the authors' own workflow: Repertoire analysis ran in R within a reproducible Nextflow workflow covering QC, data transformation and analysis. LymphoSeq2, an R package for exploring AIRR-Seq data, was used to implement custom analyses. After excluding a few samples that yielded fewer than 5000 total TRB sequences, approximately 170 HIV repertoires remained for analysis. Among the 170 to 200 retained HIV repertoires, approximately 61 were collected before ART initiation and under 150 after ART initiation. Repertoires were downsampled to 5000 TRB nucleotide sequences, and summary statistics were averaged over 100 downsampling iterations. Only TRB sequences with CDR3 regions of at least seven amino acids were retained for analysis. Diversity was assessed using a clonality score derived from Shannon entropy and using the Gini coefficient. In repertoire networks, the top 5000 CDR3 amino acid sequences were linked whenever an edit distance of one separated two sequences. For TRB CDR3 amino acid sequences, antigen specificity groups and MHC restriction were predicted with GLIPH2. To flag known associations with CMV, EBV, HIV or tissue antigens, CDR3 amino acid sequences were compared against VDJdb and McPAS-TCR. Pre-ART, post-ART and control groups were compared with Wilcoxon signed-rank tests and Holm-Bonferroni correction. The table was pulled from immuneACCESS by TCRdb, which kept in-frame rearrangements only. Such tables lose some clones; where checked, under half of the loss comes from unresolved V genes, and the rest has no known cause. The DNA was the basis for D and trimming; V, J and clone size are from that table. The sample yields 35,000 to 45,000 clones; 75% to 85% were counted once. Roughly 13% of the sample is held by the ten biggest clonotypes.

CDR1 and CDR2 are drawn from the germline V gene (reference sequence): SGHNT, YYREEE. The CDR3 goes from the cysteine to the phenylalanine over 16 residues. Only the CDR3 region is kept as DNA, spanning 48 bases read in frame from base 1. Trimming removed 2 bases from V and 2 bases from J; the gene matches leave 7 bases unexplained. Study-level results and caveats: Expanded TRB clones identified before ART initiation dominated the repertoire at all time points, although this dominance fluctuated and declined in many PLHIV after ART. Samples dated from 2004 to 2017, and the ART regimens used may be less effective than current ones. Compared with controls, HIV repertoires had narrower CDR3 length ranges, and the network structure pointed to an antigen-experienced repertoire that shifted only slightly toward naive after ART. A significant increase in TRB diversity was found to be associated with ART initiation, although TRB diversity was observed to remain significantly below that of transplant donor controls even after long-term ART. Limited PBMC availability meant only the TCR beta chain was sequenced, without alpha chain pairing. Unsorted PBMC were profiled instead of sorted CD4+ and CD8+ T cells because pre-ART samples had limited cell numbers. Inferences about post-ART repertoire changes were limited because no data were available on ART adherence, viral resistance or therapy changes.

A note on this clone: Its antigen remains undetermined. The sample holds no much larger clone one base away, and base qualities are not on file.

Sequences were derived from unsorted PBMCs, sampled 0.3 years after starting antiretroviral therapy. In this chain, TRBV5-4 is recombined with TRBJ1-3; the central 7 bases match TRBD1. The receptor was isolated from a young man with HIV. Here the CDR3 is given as CASSFGTAATGNTIYF. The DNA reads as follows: TGTGCCAGCAGCTTTGGGACAGCAGCGACTGGAAACACCATATATTTT. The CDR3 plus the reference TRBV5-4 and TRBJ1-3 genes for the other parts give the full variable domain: ETGVTQSPTHLIKTRGQQVTLRCSSQSGHNTVSWYQQALGQGPQFIFQYYREEENGRGNFPPRFSGLQFPNYSSELNVNALELDDSALYLCASSFGTAATGNTIYFGEGSWLTVV.